This record looks at one TCR beta chain sequence and its context. Its antigen is not identified. The CDR3 spans 16 residues. Trimming at V came to 4 bases and at J to 6 bases, leaving 12 bases not matched to a gene. Germline loops: CDR1 GTSNPN, CDR2 SVGIG (reference sequence). The data belong to a study of OX40 agonist ivuxolimab in advanced cancers. Study-level findings and limits: Expanded clones were, on average, more numerous in CD8+ T cells than in CD4+. No antigen was identified for the clonally expanded peripheral T cells.

Generated by immunoSEQ multiplex PCR, the TCRdb table keeps only in-frame clones and is missing some. The table has 90,000 to 150,000 clones, roughly nine tenths seen once. The TCR was taken from an adult with an advanced solid tumor such as melanoma, head and neck, liver or kidney cancer. Sequences were derived from CD4+ or CD8+ T cells sorted from blood, sampled in a trial of the OX40 agonist ivuxolimab. This chain joins TRBV30 and TRBJ1-5, with 10 bases that match TRBD1. The CDR3 loop is CAWTPGTGVLRQPQHF. CDR3 DNA: TGTGCCTGGACCCCCGGGACAGGGGTATTACGTCAGCCCCAGCATTTT.